These 18 T cell receptor beta chains share one sample of origin, sequenced in a study of T cell responses to AZD1222 COVID-19 vaccine (dated by TCRdb to the early 2020s). In light of the paper, this sample's time point label describes: baseline before first vaccination. The sample's treatment or condition label, in plain terms: meningococcal conjugate vaccine given as trial control. Library preparation used the immunoSEQ multiplex PCR assay. Not all clones reach the TCRdb copy of this immuneACCESS table, which keeps in-frame sequences only. Checked studies attribute under half of the gap to unresolved V genes and leave the rest unexplained. A total of tens of thousands of clones appear in this sample, about 90% of them only once. The ten largest clones take up 5.2% of the sample. Sequences were derived from peripheral blood, sampled on day 0 of MenACWY control vaccination. The source is an adult in good health.

V usage is TRBV7-9 and J usage is TRBJ1-3; tentatively, D is TRBD1 (5 bases). The germline gives CDR1 SEHNR, CDR2 FQNEAQ (reference sequence). Between the trimmed V and J ends, which lost 3 bases and 4 bases, there was a span of 13 bases. CDR3 length equals 15 residues. In nucleotides, the CDR3 is TGTGCCAGCAGCTTCGGGGGGACTCAAGGAAACACCATATATTTT. It specifies CASSFGGTQGNTIYF.

This sequence joins TRBV7-2 and TRBJ2-5; 13 bases line up with TRBD2. This CDR3 region has 16 residues. Germline V lookup: CDR1 SGHTA, CDR2 FQGNSA. The ends lost 5 bases at V and 5 bases at J; junction bases unmatched: 8. CDR3 sequence (DNA): TGTGCCAGCAGCCTCCAACTAGCGGGGGGGCTGGAGACCCAGTACTTC. It encodes CASSLQLAGGLETQYF. The full variable domain, with the rest looked up from reference TRBV7-2 and TRBJ2-5, is GAGVSQSPSNKVTEKGKDVELRCDPISGHTALYWYRQSLGQGLEFLIYFQGNSAPDKSGLPSDRFSAERTGGSVSTLTIQRTQQEDSAVYLCASSLQLAGGLETQYFGPGTRLLVL.

CDR3 nucleotides: TGTGCCAGCAGCCAAGAGCGAACGGGGAGACCCTACAATGAGCAGTTCTTC. Translated, it gives CASSQERTGRPYNEQFF. The chain couples TRBV3-1 (or the pseudogene TRBV3-2) to TRBJ2-1, with D possibly matching TRBD2 (5 bases). V was clipped by 0 bases and J by 2 bases, with 14 bases between them. This CDR3 region has 17 residues. Looked up from germline, CDR1 is LGHDT and CDR2 is YNNKEL (reference sequence).

The chain couples TRBV7-2 to TRBJ1-1; TRBD1 matches 10 bases. In germline, CDR1 is SGHTA, CDR2 FQGNSA. J lost 7 bases, V lost 4 bases, and 6 bases had no gene match. The CDR3 has 14 amino acids. The CDR3 protein is CASSSTGGAFEAFF. The CDR3 DNA sequence: TGTGCCAGCAGCTCGACAGGGGGCGCCTTTGAAGCTTTCTTT.

The chain carries TRBV2 and TRBJ2-1; TRBD2 matches at 10 bases. The CDR3 runs to 15 residues. The ends lost 5 bases at V and 8 bases at J; junction bases unmatched: 9. Germline V gives CDR1 SNHLY, CDR2 FYNNEI. CDR3 in amino acids: CASSPRASGSDEQFF. Written as DNA, the CDR3 is TGTGCCAGCAGTCCCAGGGCTAGCGGGAGTGATGAGCAGTTCTTC.

CDR3 nucleotides: TGTGCCAGCAGCTTACAGGGGGTGGTTGGAGAGACCCAGTACTTC. Protein product: CASSLQGVVGETQYF. V usage is TRBV13 and J usage is TRBJ2-5, with TRBD1 matching over 7 bases. Trimming removed 2 bases from V and 4 bases from J; junction bases left unmatched: 7. Per germline, CDR1 PRHDT and CDR2 FYEKMQ (reference sequence). CDR3 length equals 15 residues.

This clone appeared a single time. This rearrangement joins TRBV5-4 to TRBJ2-7; 9 bases line up with TRBD1. Germline lookup yields CDR1 SGHNT and CDR2 YYREEE (reference sequence). V lost 2 bases and J lost 1; bases outside the gene matches: 4. This CDR3 has 15 residues. CDR3 residues: CASSFGGTGSYEQYF. In DNA form, the CDR3 reads TGTGCCAGCAGCTTCGGCGGGACAGGGTCCTACGAGCAGTACTTC. Supplemented by reference TRBV5-4 and TRBJ2-7, the full variable domain reads ETGVTQSPTHLIKTRGQQVTLRCSSQSGHNTVSWYQQALGQGPQFIFQYYREEENGRGNFPPRFSGLQFPNYSSELNVNALELDDSALYLCASSFGGTGSYEQYFGPGTRLTVT.

This chain joins TRBV11-3 and TRBJ2-2; D tentatively fits TRBD1 or TRBD2 (5 bases each). Deletions cut 6 bases from V and 4 bases from J, with 15 bases between. Germline V CDR1 and CDR2: SGHNT, YENEEA. The CDR3 sequence is 15 residues long. The CDR3 DNA reads as TGTGCCAGCAGTATAGGGGTTGGAGGCACCGGGGAGCTGTTTTTT. This sequence encodes CASSIGVGGTGELFF.

This clone was observed a single time. CDR3 sequence (DNA): TGTGCCATCAGCCCGACTAGCGGGAGGGCCGGGGACGAGCAGTACTTC. Translation: CAISPTSGRAGDEQYF. The chain uses TRBV10-3 and TRBJ2-7; the match to TRBD2 covers 14 bases. The CDR3 consists of 16 residues. With 6 bases clipped from V and 5 bases from J, the junction kept 9 bases outside the gene matches. Germline loops: CDR1 ENHRY, CDR2 SYGVKD.

The gene calls are TRBV28 and TRBJ2-5; 8 bases fit TRBD2. The CDR3 runs 13 residues. Germline V CDR1 and CDR2: MDHEN, SYDVKM. The ends lost 4 bases at V and 4 bases at J; junction bases unmatched: 2. The CDR3 DNA is TGTGCCAGCAGTTCCGGGGGGGGAGAGACCCAGTACTTC. Encoded protein: CASSSGGGETQYF.

The rearrangement joins TRBV28 to TRBJ1-3; D is unresolved. The CDR3 has 15 amino acids. CDR1 and CDR2 (germline): MDHEN, SYDVKM. V lost 4 bases and J 4 bases, leaving 14 bases between the germline ends. Written as DNA, the CDR3 is TGTGCCAGCAGTTCCTTCGGCCAAACCGGAAACACCATATATTTT. It specifies CASSSFGQTGNTIYF.

This clone was observed a single time. The chain joins TRBV4-2 to TRBJ1-1, with unresolved D. Trimming cost V 1 base and J 3 bases, with 9 bases left between them. The CDR3 is made up of 14 amino acids. Per germline, CDR1 LGHNA and CDR2 YNFKEQ. CDR3 protein: CASSQGGPDTEAFF. In DNA, the CDR3 is TGTGCCAGCAGCCAAGGAGGTCCAGACACTGAAGCTTTCTTT.

The rearrangement joins TRBV7-2 to TRBJ1-1, with 9 bases matching TRBD1. The CDR3 totals 15 residues. Germline-derived CDR1 and CDR2 are SGHTA and FQGNSA. The trim removed 1 base at V and 7 bases at J, leaving 7 bases unmatched. The CDR3 sequence is CASSLEGGQGNEAFF. CDR3 in DNA: TGTGCCAGCAGCTTAGAGGGGGGACAGGGAAATGAAGCTTTCTTT.

The chain combines TRBV7-9 with TRBJ1-4; TRBD1 aligns across 11 bases. The germline CDR1 and CDR2 sequences are SEHNR and FQNEAQ (reference sequence). Trimming at V came to 1 base and at J to 7 bases, leaving 2 bases not matched to a gene. The CDR3 contains 15 residues. CDR3 coding DNA: TGTGCCAGCAGCTTAGGAGGGACAGGGGGTGAAAAACTGTTTTTT. Translated, it gives CASSLGGTGGEKLFF.

The chain employs TRBV15 and TRBJ2-2; no clear D gene. The CDR3 length is 12 residues. Germline V gene sequence: CDR1 LNHNV, CDR2 YYDKDF (reference sequence). V lost 5 bases and J lost 8, with 9 bases in between. CDR3 protein: CATSQETGELFF. CDR3 nucleotides: TGTGCCACCAGCCAAGAGACAGGGGAGCTGTTTTTT. The full variable domain, its missing parts supplied by reference TRBV15 and TRBJ2-2, is DAMVIQNPRYQVTQFGKPVTLSCSQTLNHNVMYWYQQKSSQAPKLLFHYYDKDFNNEADTPDNFQSRRPNTSFCFLDIRSPGLGDTAMYLCATSQETGELFFGEGSRLTVL.

This clone was seen only once. This chain joins TRBV19 and TRBJ1-5; no clear D gene. Trimming removed 0 bases from V and 3 bases from J, with 9 bases in between. The CDR3 runs 15 residues. CDR1 LNHDA and CDR2 SQIVND come from the germline V gene (reference sequence). The CDR3 spells CASSIERAYNQPQHF. CDR3 nucleotides: TGTGCCAGTAGTATAGAAAGAGCCTACAATCAGCCCCAGCATTTT.

The chain joins TRBV7-8 to TRBJ1-1, with D uncertain. Germline CDR1 is SGHVS and CDR2 is FQNEAQ. Trimming removed 6 bases at V and 2 bases at J, with 10 bases between. This CDR3 contains 13 residues. The CDR3: CASRPGGNTEAFF. Written as DNA, the CDR3 is TGTGCCAGCAGACCTGGAGGAAACACTGAAGCTTTCTTT. Drawing the rest from reference TRBV7-8 and TRBJ1-1, the complete variable domain is GAGVSQSPRYKVAKRGQDVALRCDPISGHVSLFWYQQALGQGPEFLTYFQNEAQLDKSGLPSDRFFAERPEGSVSTLKIQRTQQEDSAVYLCASRPGGNTEAFFGQGTRLTVV.

The chain combines TRBV7-2 with TRBJ1-3; D perhaps matches TRBD1 (6 bases). V dropped 5 bases and J dropped 4 bases, with 12 bases sitting between them. Germline CDR1 reads SGHTA; CDR2 reads FQGNSA. The CDR3 runs 14 residues. The CDR3 reads CASSTQGSGNTIYF. The CDR3 DNA reads TGTGCCAGCAGCACACAGGGATCGGGAAACACCATATATTTT. The full variable domain, in which reference TRBV7-2 and TRBJ1-3 provide the parts outside the CDR3, is GAGVSQSPSNKVTEKGKDVELRCDPISGHTALYWYRQSLGQGLEFLIYFQGNSAPDKSGLPSDRFSAERTGGSVSTLTIQRTQQEDSAVYLCASSTQGSGNTIYFGEGSWLTVV.